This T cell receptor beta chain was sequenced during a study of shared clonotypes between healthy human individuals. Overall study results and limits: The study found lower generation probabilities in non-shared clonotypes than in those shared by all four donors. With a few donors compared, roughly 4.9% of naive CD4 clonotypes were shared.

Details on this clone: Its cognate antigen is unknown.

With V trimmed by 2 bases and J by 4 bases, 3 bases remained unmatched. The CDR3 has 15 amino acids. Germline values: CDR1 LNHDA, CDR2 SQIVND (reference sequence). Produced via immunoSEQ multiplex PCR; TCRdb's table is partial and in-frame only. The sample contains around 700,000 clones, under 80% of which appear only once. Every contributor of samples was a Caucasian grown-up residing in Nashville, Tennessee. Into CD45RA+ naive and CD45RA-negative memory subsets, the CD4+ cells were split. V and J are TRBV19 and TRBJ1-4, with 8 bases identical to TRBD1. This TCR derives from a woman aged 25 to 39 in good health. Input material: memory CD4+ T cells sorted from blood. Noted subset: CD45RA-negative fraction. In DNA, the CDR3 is TGTGCCAGTAGTATAACAGGGGGGAATAATGAAAAACTGTTTTTT. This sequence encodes CASSITGGNNEKLFF.